The present TCR beta chain was sequenced within a study of blood T cell repertoires in COVID-19. Turning to the study itself: COVID-19 samples collected from the United States, Italy and Spain covered acute and convalescent phases. Sources were T cells, B-cell-depleted T cells, or PBMCs; the material itself was cDNA or gDNA.

Original processing methods: For nucleated cells, counts were estimated from reference gene primer amplification. TCRdb's copy holds only in-frame clones and misses some; the assay was immunoSEQ multiplex PCR. For V, J and clone size, that table is used; D and trimming come from the DNA. Counted here are about 160,000 clones, 85% occurring once; the ten biggest clones make up approximately 3%. V gave up 3 bases and J gave up 8 bases, with 13 bases separating them. This CDR3 comprises 13 residues. The TCR was taken from a human donor with acute or convalescent COVID-19. The donor label of this sample is uncertain. The J gene is TRBJ1-2, the V gene TRBV12-3 or TRBV12-4, with D perhaps matching TRBD1 (6 bases). Sequencing used peripheral blood. This CDR3 is CASSFGGVGGYTF. CDR3 sequence (DNA): TGTGCCAGCAGTTTTGGGGGCGTCGGCGGCTACACCTTC.